These T cell receptor beta chains were read from a single sample in a study of T cells in Graves' hyperthyroidism and ophthalmopathy. TCRdb ran MiXCR on the multiplex PCR reads and lists one entry per CDR3 protein. The profile covers under 450,000 distinct CDR3 sequences, with more than 15% appearing a single time and less than 15% taken by the ten largest. Input material: blood. All receptors derive from a woman between 18 and 29 years old with Graves' hyperthyroidism. The conserved cysteine and the conserved F or W are not part of the CDR3 here.

>10|TRBV7-2
ASSSDSKVAF
>11|TRBV3-1
ASSQVASYEQY
>10|TRBV19
ASRGTHYGYT
>13|TRBV2
ASSEELGANQPQH
>14|TRBV2
ASRSGQGAGANVLT
>11|TRBV5-1
ASSLTRGQPQH
>11|TRBV19
ASSKTVSYEQY
>13|TRBV15
ATSRDSQRVNEQF
>9|TRBV20-1
SVRGNTEAF
>14|TRBV20-1
SAPRGAMSSYNEQF
>13|TRBV6-2/TRBV6-3
ASSYRGSVTYEQY
>13|TRBV5-1
ASSLDGTGEETQY
>12|TRBV2
ASGGAGQGPPQH
>10|TRBV27
ASSRLEGDAF
>12|TRBV28
ASSRTRANTEAF
>11|TRBV6-1
ASSDGPSFSRY
>14|TRBV7-8
ASSARGRLVSYEQY
>14|TRBV12-3/TRBV12-4
ASSLGGPGSTDTQY
>16|TRBV3-1
ASSQERWGLAGSGELF
>13|TRBV2
ASERWDRGRGEQF
>12|TRBV10-3
AISGGQMNTEAF
>15|TRBV24-1
ATSDAGQGASKETQY
>14|TRBV7-9
ASSLGLAGPTDTQY
>14|TRBV6-1
ASSSLGGVSTDTQY
>10|TRBV10-2
ASGGLAETQY
>14|TRBV6-1
ASSYRTGAAKNIQY
>17|TRBV5-1
ASICTGTSGRWRGNEQF
>11|TRBV27
ASSPTGGVGYT
>11|TRBV18
ASSGQGHQPQH
>16|TRBV11-2
ASSLDGPGGISGNTIY
>13|TRBV6-5
ASSYPTGGQETQY
>8|TRBV29-1
SVGLDTQY
>8|TRBV10-3
AAFGEAAF
>13|TRBV12-3/TRBV12-4
ASSIPGGGTGELF
>12|TRBV5-1
ASSSDREGNEQF
>16|TRBV2
ASTEQGARSATNEKLF
>13|TRBV28
ASSVPGTTGDEQF
>12|TRBV20-1
SARRGNGNQPQH
>16|TRBV7-2
ASSLVLGQGALSYEQY
>13|TRBV11-3
ASSLEGTGSYEQY